This TCR beta chain originates from a study of persistence of HIV-infected CD4 T cells. The immunoSEQ assay was version 4, run in survey mode. Each sample used up to 1 ug genomic DNA diluted to 8.5 to 10 ng/uL. Profiled with immunoSEQ multiplex PCR; TCRdb holds only in-frame clones, not every one. The sample carries 37,000 or so clones, around 80% recorded once. Study conclusions and caveats: CMV- and Gag-responding cells had lower TCRbeta richness than CD3/CD28-responding cells. TCR oligoclonality correlated with proviral oligoclonality in the same sorted populations.

Cells were stimulated with CMV-infected fibroblast lysates at 8 to 10 ug/mL. Memory cells lacking CD40L and CD69 with high CD45RO were sorted. With respect to this clone: Its target is not known.

Per the germline V gene, CDR1 is MGHDK and CDR2 is SYGVNS. The CDR3 is 11 residues long. Deletions cut 6 bases from V and 2 bases from J, with 5 bases between. The source was CD4+ T cells sorted from PBMCs after roughly 18-hour stimulation, collected from a patient who received antiretroviral therapy. The V and J genes are TRBV25-1 and TRBJ2-7; D is uncertain. This TCR was sampled from an adult man with HIV who was CMV-seropositive. The CDR3, as DNA: TGTGCCAGCAGCCTGGCCTACGAGCAGTACTTC. It encodes CASSLAYEQYF.